A single sample is the source of the 26 T cell receptor beta chains below, sequenced in a study of T cell responses to AZD1222 COVID-19 vaccine. Only in-frame clones appear in the TCRdb table, and some are missing; sequencing was by immunoSEQ multiplex PCR. The sample holds tens of thousands of clones; about 80% are singletons and the top ten take over 12%. This specimen consisted of peripheral blood, obtained 28 days after the second AZD1222 dose. These receptors all stem from an adult who received the AZD1222 COVID-19 vaccine.

Here the CDR3 reads CASSQDPLLDNRNTIYF. CDR3 in DNA: TGTGCCAGCAGCCAAGATCCCCTTTTGGATAATAGAAACACCATATATTTT. V and J are TRBV3-1 (or the pseudogene TRBV3-2) and TRBJ1-3; D remains ambiguous. With 0 bases removed from V and 5 bases from J, the gap between germline ends came to 17 bases. Germline V lookup: CDR1 LGHDT, CDR2 YNNKEL (reference sequence). This CDR3 comprises 17 residues.

The chain recombines TRBV9 with TRBJ1-2; unclear D gene. The CDR3 extends over 14 amino acids. CDR1 is SGDLS, CDR2 YYNGEE, per germline. Trimming left V 4 bases short and J 4 bases short, with 14 bases between. The CDR3 DNA follows: TGTGCCAGCAGCCTAGTCGGAGGGTCCTATGGCTACACCTTC. Protein: CASSLVGGSYGYTF.

The chain joins TRBV5-1 to TRBJ1-1; a possible D gene is TRBD1 (5 bases). Trimming removed 2 bases at V and 2 bases at J, with 7 bases between. This CDR3 is built from 13 residues. CDR1 and CDR2 from the germline V gene are SGHRS and YFSETQ. CDR3 loop: CASSFRDNTEAFF. DNA of the CDR3: TGCGCCAGCAGCTTCCGGGACAACACTGAAGCTTTCTTT.

This rearrangement joins TRBV5-6 to TRBJ2-1; TRBD1 is a possible D gene (5 bases). Trimming shortened V by 0 bases and J by 5 bases, and 9 bases separated the two germline ends. The CDR3 covers 14 residues. Germline V gene sequence: CDR1 SGHDT, CDR2 YYEEEE. CDR3 sequence (DNA): TGTGCCAGCAGCTTGGGGGGCGCCGACAATGAGCAGTTCTTC. Amino acids: CASSLGGADNEQFF.

This clone was observed a few times. This chain connects TRBV27 to TRBJ1-1; no clear D gene. CDR1 MNHEY and CDR2 SMNVEV come from the germline V gene (reference sequence). This CDR3 has 13 residues. V shed 3 bases and J shed 0 bases, with 5 bases lying between them. The CDR3, as DNA: TGTGCCAGCAGTTTTCTAATGAACACTGAAGCTTTCTTT. Residues: CASSFLMNTEAFF.

The V and J genes are TRBV9 and TRBJ1-4; 8 bases agree with TRBD1. The CDR3 is 16 amino acids. The V and J ends lost 1 base and 4 bases, in that order; junction bases with no gene match: 6. Germline lookup yields CDR1 SGDLS and CDR2 YYNGEE. This CDR3 reads CASSVRQGLGNEKLFF. In DNA form, the CDR3 reads TGTGCCAGCAGCGTACGACAGGGGTTGGGTAATGAAAAACTGTTTTTT.

The chain links TRBV2 to TRBJ1-5, with no clear D. The V end lost 7 bases, the J end lost 5 bases, and 12 bases lay between the germline ends. The CDR3 has 13 residues. CDR1 and CDR2 from the germline V gene are SNHLY and FYNNEI. For the CDR3, the DNA is TGTGCCAGCACAAGGGAATTCGATCAGCCCCAGCATTTT. Translating gives CASTREFDQPQHF.

This clone was seen more than once but under ten times. This sequence joins TRBV3-1 (or the pseudogene TRBV3-2) and TRBJ1-2; tentative D call: TRBD1 (6 bases). The CDR3 totals 19 residues. The germline V and J ends were trimmed by 1 base and 5 bases, with 26 bases remaining between them. From germline, CDR1 is LGHDT and CDR2 YNNKEL (reference sequence). The CDR3 region is CASSQVSGGRPISIYGYTF. CDR3 DNA sequence: TGTGCCAGCAGCCAAGTCTCGGGGGGCAGACCTATTTCCATTTATGGCTACACCTTC.

The chain combines TRBV6-2 or TRBV6-3 with TRBJ1-5, with TRBD1 as a possible D gene (5 bases). This CDR3 spans 13 amino acids. The V gene lost 4 bases and the J gene lost 6 bases, with 10 bases spanning the gap. Germline loops: CDR1 MNHEY, CDR2 SVGEGT. The CDR3 sequence is CASSFREGQPQHF. The CDR3 DNA reads TGTGCCAGCAGTTTCAGGGAGGGTCAGCCCCAGCATTTT.

The chain uses TRBV5-8 and TRBJ2-1; 8 bases align to TRBD2. After removal of 0 bases from V and 6 bases from J, the junction contained 8 bases not matched to a gene. This CDR3 contains 16 residues. The germline V gene encodes CDR1 SGHTS and CDR2 YDEGEE. The CDR3 region has the DNA TGTGCCAGCAGCTTGGGTGGGACTAGACTGGGCAATGAGCAGTTCTTC. Residues: CASSLGGTRLGNEQFF.

CDR3 sequence reads: CASVKILSDCNQPQHF. The CDR3 nucleotides are TGTGCCAGCGTTAAAATATTATCGGACTGCAATCAGCCCCAGCATTTT. V and J are TRBV3-1 (or the pseudogene TRBV3-2) and TRBJ1-5; D unclear. The CDR3 totals 16 residues. Per the germline V gene, CDR1 is LGHDT and CDR2 is YNNKEL (reference sequence). V lost 8 bases, J lost 2 bases, and 19 bases lay in between.

The chain has TRBV24-1 and TRBJ2-1, with 9 bases matching TRBD1. The CDR3 consists of 15 residues. Germline-derived CDR1 and CDR2 are KGHDR and SFDVKD. V was pared by 3 bases and J by 3 bases, with 2 bases of the junction left unmatched. The CDR3 reads CATSDLDRGYNEQFF. The CDR3 DNA reads TGTGCCACCAGTGATCTGGACAGGGGCTACAATGAGCAGTTCTTC.

V usage is TRBV12-3 or TRBV12-4 and J usage is TRBJ1-4, with no clear D. V was clipped by 2 bases and J by 8 bases, with 3 bases between them. The CDR3 consists of 11 residues. CDR3 in amino acids: CASSLREKLFF. The CDR3 nucleotides read TGTGCCAGCAGTTTAAGGGAAAAACTGTTTTTT.

The chain employs TRBV2 and TRBJ2-7; 9 bases map to TRBD1. The germline V gene encodes CDR1 SNHLY and CDR2 FYNNEI. This CDR3 is 15 amino acids long. V was clipped by 6 bases and J by 2 bases; unmatched bases: 8. CDR3 nucleotide sequence: TGTGCCAGCAGCCTTGGAGGGACAGGGCCCTACGAGCAGTACTTC. Encoded protein: CASSLGGTGPYEQYF.

J is TRBJ1-5 and V is TRBV28; D unresolved. CDR3 size: 14 residues. The germline V gene encodes CDR1 MDHEN and CDR2 SYDVKM. Trimming removed 3 bases from V and 0 bases from J, with 6 bases in between. For the CDR3, the DNA is TGTGCCAGCAGTTTCCCCAATAGCAATCAGCCCCAGCATTTT. This gives the protein CASSFPNSNQPQHF.

The V gene is TRBV18, the J gene TRBJ1-4, with D tentatively TRBD1 (6 bases). Germline CDR1 KGHSH, CDR2 LQKENI. This CDR3 is built from 18 residues. The V end was cut by 2 bases, the J end by 0 bases, with 16 bases between. CDR3 bases: TGTGCCAGCTCACCATCCGGGGGGGCAAGTGCAACTAATGAAAAACTGTTTTTT. Protein sequence: CASSPSGGASATNEKLFF.

This clone was observed a few times. The V and J genes are TRBV10-1 and TRBJ2-1; the D call may be TRBD1 or TRBD2 (5 bases each). Deletions cut 0 bases from V and 8 bases from J, with 17 bases between. Germline V gives CDR1 WNHNN, CDR2 SYGVQD (reference sequence). CDR3 length: 16 amino acids. CDR3 nucleotides: TGCGCCAGCAGTGAGTCGATCTCTTCCGGGGACGATGAGCAGTTCTTC. The encoded protein is CASSESISSGDDEQFF.

This clone was counted only a few times. The chain joins TRBV6-2 or TRBV6-3 to TRBJ2-2; D unclear. Germline CDR1 and CDR2: MNHEY and SVGEGT. V lost 1 base to trimming and J lost 0 bases, with 3 bases between them. CDR3 length: 14 residues. The chain's CDR3 is CASSYYPNTGELFF. CDR3 coding DNA: TGTGCCAGCAGTTACTACCCGAACACCGGGGAGCTGTTTTTT.

This clone turned up a few times. V gene TRBV4-1 combines with J gene TRBJ1-6; D ambiguous. The CDR3 has 15 residues. Germline assignment: CDR1 MGHRA and CDR2 YSYEKL. V shed 1 base and J shed 3 bases, with 7 bases lying between them. CDR3 coding DNA: TGCGCCAGCAGCCAAGCGAGGGACTATAATTCACCCCTCCACTTT. It is translated as CASSQARDYNSPLHF.

V is TRBV6-2 or TRBV6-3 and J is TRBJ2-3; D possibly corresponds to TRBD2 (6 bases). V was clipped by 6 bases and J by 3 bases, with 16 bases between them. Germline V lookup: CDR1 MNHEY, CDR2 SVGEGT. CDR3 length: 15 amino acids. This CDR3 reads CASSRSTGTTDTQYF. CDR3 DNA sequence: TGTGCCAGCAGCCGATCAACCGGGACTACAGATACGCAGTATTTT.

The V call is TRBV2, the J call TRBJ1-1, with D hard to call. CDR1 and CDR2 (germline): SNHLY, FYNNEI. This CDR3 comprises 13 residues. V gave up 6 bases and J gave up 4 bases, with 12 bases separating them. CDR3 residues: CASSGLIGTEAFF. The CDR3 DNA is TGTGCCAGCAGCGGGTTAATCGGCACTGAAGCTTTCTTT.

V usage is TRBV28 and J usage is TRBJ2-2; D not resolved. The CDR3 runs to 13 residues. CDR1 MDHEN and CDR2 SYDVKM come from the germline V gene. V was pared by 1 base and J by 6 bases, with 6 bases between. The CDR3 is CASSLSRPGELFF. The CDR3 bases are TGTGCCAGCAGTTTATCGCGGCCCGGGGAGCTGTTTTTT. Full variable domain (rest looked up from reference TRBV28 and TRBJ2-2): DVKVTQSSRYLVKRTGEKVFLECVQDMDHENMFWYRQDPGLGLRLIYFSYDVKMKEKGDIPEGYSVSREKKERFSLILESASTNQTSMYLCASSLSRPGELFFGEGSRLTVL.

The rearrangement links TRBV11-2 to TRBJ2-3, with 10 bases fitting TRBD2. V lost 6 bases to trimming and J lost 4 bases; unmatched junction nucleotides: 7. CDR3 size: 15 residues. Germline V gene sequence: CDR1 SGHAT, CDR2 FQNNGV. As DNA, the CDR3 is TGTGCCAGCAGATCTAGCGGGGGCAGGGCAGATACGCAGTATTTT. Protein product: CASRSSGGRADTQYF. The variable domain in full, completed from reference TRBV11-2 and TRBJ2-3, reads EAGVAQSPRYKIIEKRQSVAFWCNPISGHATLYWYQQILGQGPKLLIQFQNNGVVDDSQLPKDRFSAERLKGVDSTLKIQPAKLEDSAVYLCASRSSGGRADTQYFGPGTRLTVL.

J is TRBJ1-1 and V is TRBV6-2 or TRBV6-3; no definite D call. Germline V gene data show CDR1 as MNHEY and CDR2 as SVGEGT. Trimming shortened V by 5 bases and J by 3 bases, and 4 bases separated the two germline ends. The CDR3 loop spans 11 amino acids. CDR3 protein: CASSPHTEAFF. The CDR3 DNA follows: TGTGCCAGCAGTCCCCACACTGAAGCTTTCTTT.

The chain recombines TRBV3-1 (or the pseudogene TRBV3-2) with TRBJ2-1; D possibly corresponds to TRBD2 (7 bases). CDR1 and CDR2 (germline): LGHDT, YNNKEL (reference sequence). V dropped 1 base and J dropped 0 bases, with 13 bases sitting between them. This CDR3 contains 17 residues. Written as DNA, the CDR3 is TGTGCCAGCAGCCAAGGATGGGGGGGCCCCTCCTACAATGAGCAGTTCTTC. Residues: CASSQGWGGPSYNEQFF.

The chain joins TRBV21-1 to TRBJ2-5; the DNA was not compared with TRBD2, the D call given in the table. TRBV21-1 is a known pseudogene. The CDR3 spans 13 residues. The CDR3 is CASSNGTAETQYF. CDR3 bases: TGTGCCAGCAGCAACGGGACTGCAGAGACCCAGTACTTC.